This T cell receptor beta chain emerged from a study of cytomegalovirus exposure and HLA in healthy donors. A remark on this clone: Its specificity is unknown.

General study points: The study listed approximately 160 cytomegalovirus-associated TCR beta chains. Within a later analysis, the majority of CMV-associated TCR beta chains appeared HLA-restricted. The study reported that TCR beta sequences accurately predicted HLA-A and HLA-B alleles in most subjects. Productive status was seen about 90% or about 30% of the time for most TCR beta V segments in an earlier analysis.

Both 60 Vbeta primers and 13 Jbeta primers went into the PCR. TCRdb keeps only in-frame clones here, not all; method: immunoSEQ multiplex PCR. The table lists 170,000 or so clones, 80% of them singletons. The CDR3 consists of 18 residues. With V trimmed by 4 bases and J by 0 bases, 5 bases remained unmatched. In germline, CDR1 is LGHNA, CDR2 YNFKEQ. This chain connects TRBV4-2 to TRBJ2-1; TRBD2 matches 14 bases. The receptor comes from a man aged 30 to 45 in good health and CMV-seropositive. Sequenced sample: PBMCs. The CDR3 coding sequence is TGTGCCAGCAGCCTACGGACTAGCGGGGGGAGCTCCTACAATGAGCAGTTCTTC. It codes for CASSLRTSGGSSYNEQFF.